This is a list of T cell receptor beta chains from one sample in a study of graft-versus-host responses after intestinal transplantation. The assay was immunoSEQ multiplex PCR, and TCRdb's table has in-frame clones only and misses some. This sample has tens of thousands of clones, with over 80% found just once. The sequences come from PBMCs, collected 262 days after intestinal transplant. These receptors were obtained from a human patient who received an intestinal transplant, so some T cells may come from the graft donor. Both conserved end residues are part of each CDR3. The order of the fields is V gene, clone size, CDR3 length, D gene, J gene, CDR3 DNA, CDR3 protein. A D gene is named only where the DNA matches it firmly. Clone size is given for some rows only: seen once, a few or many times, or a class if the clone is expanded.

TRBV19	NA	13	NA	TRBJ2-3	TGTGCCAGTAGTATACAGGGCACAGATACGCAGTATTTT	CASSIQGTDTQYF
TRBV15	NA	13	NA	TRBJ1-5	TGTGCCACCAGCACTCAAGGGGATCAGCCCCAGCATTTT	CATSTQGDQPQHF
TRBV9	NA	14	NA	TRBJ1-2	TGTGCCAGCAGCCCAATGGGGCCAAGTTATGGCTACACCTTC	CASSPMGPSYGYTF
TRBV27	NA	16	TRBD2	TRBJ2-1	TGTGCCAGCAGTCTTCAAGCGGGAGGTTCCTACAATGAGCAGTTCTTC	CASSLQAGGSYNEQFF
TRBV7-3	NA	13	NA	TRBJ2-7	TGTGCCAGCAGCTTAGGCCAAGTCAACGAGCAGTACTTC	CASSLGQVNEQYF
TRBV11-2	NA	14	NA	TRBJ2-7	TGTGCCAGCAGCTTGGATCCGAGCTCCTACGAGCAGTACTTC	CASSLDPSSYEQYF
TRBV12-5	NA	19	TRBD2	TRBJ2-3	TGTGCTAGTGGTCCACCGCCACGACTAGCGGGATCTTCGACAGATACGCAGTATTTT	CASGPPPRLAGSSTDTQYF
TRBV6-5	NA	12	NA	TRBJ1-4	TGTGCCAGCTCTGGGAATAATGAAAAACTGTTTTTT	CASSGNNEKLFF
TRBV21-1	NA	16	NA	TRBJ2-7	TGTGCCAGCACCGCCCTAGCGGGAGTGAGGCTCCACGAGCAGTACTTC	CASTALAGVRLHEQYF
TRBV5-1	NA	17	TRBD1	TRBJ1-6	TGCGCCAGCAGCGCCACGGGACAGAGGATTGATAATTCACCCCTCCACTTT	CASSATGQRIDNSPLHF
TRBV10-2	NA	16	NA	TRBJ1-2	TGCGCCAGCAGTGAGCCAGAAGGGCCAGGGACTTATGGCTACACCTTC	CASSEPEGPGTYGYTF
TRBV5-5	NA	14	NA	TRBJ2-7	TGTGCCAGCAGCTTGATAACAGCAGCCTACGAGCAGTACTTC	CASSLITAAYEQYF
TRBV19	NA	15	TRBD1	TRBJ2-3	TGTGCCAGTAGTATGGGGGACAGTCGCACAGATACGCAGTATTTT	CASSMGDSRTDTQYF
TRBV6-5	NA	16	NA	TRBJ1-3	TGTGCCAGCAGTTACACAACAGGGAGCTCTGGAAACACCATATATTTT	CASSYTTGSSGNTIYF
TRBV5-1	NA	16	TRBD2	TRBJ2-5	TGCGCCAGCAGGCGAGGGACTAGCGGGTACCAAGAGACCCAGTACTTC	CASRRGTSGYQETQYF
TRBV27	NA	15	NA	TRBJ2-2	TGTGCCAGCAGTACCACAGGGTGGAACACCGGGGAGCTGTTTTTT	CASSTTGWNTGELFF
TRBV7-2	NA	16	NA	TRBJ1-2	TGTGCCAGCAGCTCCTGGGGTCGGGGGCTAGTCTATGGCTACACCTTC	CASSSWGRGLVYGYTF
TRBV5-1	NA	10	NA	TRBJ2-5	TGCGCCAGCTTACCAGAGACCCAGTACTTC	CASLPETQYF
TRBV11-2	NA	16	TRBD2	TRBJ2-1	TGTGCCAGCAGCTTAGTGCCGGGACTAGCGGTTGATGAGCAGTTCTTC	CASSLVPGLAVDEQFF
TRBV6-1	NA	15	TRBD1	TRBJ2-7	TGTGCCAGCAGTGAATGGGGACAGGGAAGCTACGAGCAGTACTTC	CASSEWGQGSYEQYF
TRBV19	NA	14	NA	TRBJ2-5	TGTGCCAGTAGTCAACTCCCGGGACGAGAGACCCAGTACTTC	CASSQLPGRETQYF
TRBV7-9	NA	14	TRBD1	TRBJ1-2	TGTGCCAGCAGTGGGACAGGGGGCATCTATGGCTACACCTTC	CASSGTGGIYGYTF
TRBV20-1	NA	11	NA	TRBJ2-7	TGCAGTGTGCGCCCCTCCTACGAGCAGTACTTC	CSVRPSYEQYF
TRBV28	NA	12	TRBD2	TRBJ2-7	TGTGCCACCATAGCGGGAGGTTACGAGCAGTACTTC	CATIAGGYEQYF
TRBV29-1	NA	15	NA	TRBJ2-3	TGCAGCGTTGTATGGCTGCTAGCCTATCAGGGTACGCAGTATTTT	CSVVWLLAYQGTQYF
TRBV14	NA	13	NA	TRBJ2-2	TGTGCCAGCAGCCAATCTGGGGCCAAGGAGCTGTTTTTT	CASSQSGAKELFF
TRBV6-4	NA	14	NA	TRBJ2-1	TGTGCCAGCAGTGACAGTCTAGAGTCCAATGAGCAGTTCTTC	CASSDSLESNEQFF
TRBV5-1	NA	13	NA	TRBJ2-7	TGCGCCAGCAGCCTGGCCAGGGACTACGAGCAGTACTTC	CASSLARDYEQYF
TRBV19	once	16	TRBD1	TRBJ1-4	TGTGCCAGTAGTATGCCCCAGGGGGCGGTTGGCGAAAAACTGTTTTTT	CASSMPQGAVGEKLFF
TRBV27	NA	14	TRBD2	TRBJ2-7	TGTGCCAGCGGGGGGACTAGCGGACCCTACGAGCAGTACTTC	CASGGTSGPYEQYF